This record concerns one T cell receptor beta chain sequence. The entry originates in a study of T cell changes during pregnancy in multiple sclerosis. This table comes from immunoSEQ multiplex PCR, and its TCRdb copy is limited to in-frame clones, with some not included. Of nearly 40,000 clones listed, around 90% are singletons. V was cut by 0 bases and J by 4 bases, with 10 bases left in between. CDR3 length: 14 amino acids. CDR1 SGHRS and CDR2 YFSETQ come from the germline V gene. Sequenced here: CD4+ T cells from peripheral blood mononuclear cells, sampled in the third trimester of pregnancy. V is TRBV5-1 and J is TRBJ2-5; D might be TRBD2 (6 bases). The clonotype comes from a female donor with multiple sclerosis, enrolled in a pregnancy study. DNA for the CDR3: TGCGCCAGCAGCTTGGGGGACTTAGGAGAGACCCAGTACTTC. Amino acids: CASSLGDLGETQYF.